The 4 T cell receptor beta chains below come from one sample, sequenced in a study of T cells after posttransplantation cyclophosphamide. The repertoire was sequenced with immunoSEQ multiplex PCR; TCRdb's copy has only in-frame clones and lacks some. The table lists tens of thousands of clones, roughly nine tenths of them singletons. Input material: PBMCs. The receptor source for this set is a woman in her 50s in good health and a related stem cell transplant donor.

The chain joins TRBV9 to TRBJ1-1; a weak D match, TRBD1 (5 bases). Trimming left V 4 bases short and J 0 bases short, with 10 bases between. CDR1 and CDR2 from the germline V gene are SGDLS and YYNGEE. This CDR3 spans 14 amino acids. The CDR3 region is CASSREQVNTEAFF. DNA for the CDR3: TGTGCCAGCAGCCGAGAACAGGTGAACACTGAAGCTTTCTTT. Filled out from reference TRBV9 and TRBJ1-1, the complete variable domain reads DSGVTQTPKHLITATGQRVTLRCSPRSGDLSVYWYQQSLDQGLQFLIQYYNGEERAKGNILERFSAQQFPDLHSELNLSSLELGDSALYFCASSREQVNTEAFFGQGTRLTVV.

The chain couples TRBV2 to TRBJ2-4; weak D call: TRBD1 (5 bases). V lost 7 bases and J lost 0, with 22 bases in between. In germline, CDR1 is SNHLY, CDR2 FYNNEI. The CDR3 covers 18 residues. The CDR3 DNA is TGTGCCAGCAACTCAGGCAGGGCAAGTGTGAAAGCCAAAAACATTCAGTACTTC. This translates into CASNSGRASVKAKNIQYF.

The CDR3 protein is CASSEDRAGYGYTF. The CDR3 nucleotides are TGCGCCAGCAGTGAGGACAGGGCGGGGTATGGCTACACCTTC. The gene calls are TRBV10-2 and TRBJ1-2; TRBD1 aligns across 7 bases. Germline assignment: CDR1 WSHSY and CDR2 SAAADI. Losses at the gene ends were 2 bases for V and 5 bases for J; bases not matched to a gene: 5. CDR3 size: 14 residues.

The CDR3 bases are TGTGCCAGCAGTTTGGGACTAGCGGGAAGCGATACGCAGTATTTT. Its protein product is CASSLGLAGSDTQYF. The rearrangement links TRBV6-5 to TRBJ2-3; 13 bases are shared with TRBD2. Germline V gene lookup returns CDR1 MNHEY and CDR2 SVGAGI. The CDR3 loop spans 15 amino acids. Trimming removed 4 bases from V and 6 bases from J; junction bases left unmatched: 4.